This T cell receptor (beta chain) was found in a study of blood T cell repertoires in COVID-19. Germline values: CDR1 LNHNV, CDR2 YYDKDF (reference sequence). V was trimmed by 0 bases and J by 4 bases, leaving 12 bases between them. The CDR3 length is 15 residues. Assay used: immunoSEQ multiplex PCR; TCRdb lists only in-frame clones, some missing. In the table there are around 280,000 clones, roughly 90% of which are singletons. The V gene is TRBV15, the J gene TRBJ1-2, with D possibly being TRBD1 (5 bases). This clonotype originated in a woman younger than 45 with COVID-19, enrolled during active disease. Material for sequencing was peripheral blood. The CDR3 bases are TGTGCCACCAGCAGAGATACCGGCAGGGCCTATGGCTACACCTTC. It is translated as CATSRDTGRAYGYTF.